This entry concerns a single T cell receptor (beta chain). Assay: immunoSEQ multiplex PCR; the TCRdb copy retains only in-frame clones and omits some. Among about 200,000 clones listed, approximately 82% were seen once. The data were obtained in a study of blood T cell repertoires in COVID-19. Background on the study: Specimens from acute and convalescent COVID-19 originated in the United States, Italy and Spain. PBMCs, B-cell-depleted T cells, or T cells provided the cDNA or gDNA that made up the material.

The V gene lost 4 bases and the J gene lost 8 bases, with 14 bases spanning the gap. Germline V lookup: CDR1 LNHDA, CDR2 SQIVND (reference sequence). CDR3 length equals 14 residues. Sequenced: peripheral blood. The chain couples TRBV19 to TRBJ1-4, with D maybe TRBD1 (6 bases). This TCR was sampled from a woman aged 35 to 49 with acute or convalescent COVID-19. For the CDR3, the DNA is TGTGCCAGTAGTACATCGTGGACAGACGAAAAACTGTTTTTT. This sequence encodes CASSTSWTDEKLFF.